These 5 T cell receptor beta chains were sequenced from one sample in a study of blood T cells in healthy people across ages. Using a J-beta primer mix together with a sample-barcoded 5' primer, a second PCR was run for roughly 6 to 12 cycles. One entry per CDR3 protein results from TCRdb running MiXCR on the 5' RACE reads. The profile covers approximately 1,000,000 distinct CDR3 sequences, with 45% appearing a single time and approximately 17% taken by the ten largest. Sample: blood. All receptors come from a woman aged 55 to 70 in good health.

The chain combines TRBV10-3 with TRBJ1-2; D is perhaps TRBD1 (5 bases). Germline lookup yields CDR1 ENHRY and CDR2 SYGVKD. This CDR3 is 15 amino acids long. V gave up 8 bases and J gave up 3 bases, with 19 bases separating them. This chain's CDR3 is CAISHQGGIDYGYTF. The CDR3, as DNA: TGTGCCATCTCCCACCAGGGAGGGATTGACTATGGCTACACCTTC.

This clonotype was seen just once. The chain uses TRBV20-1 and TRBJ2-1; 9 nucleotides align to TRBD2. Trimming took 6 bases from V and 6 from J; bases not matched to a gene: 9. This CDR3 spans 14 amino acids. Germline lookup yields CDR1 DFQATT and CDR2 SNEGSKA (reference sequence). The CDR3 here is CSADLAGMRNEQFF. CDR3 DNA sequence: TGCAGTGCAGACCTAGCGGGAATGCGCAATGAGCAGTTCTTC.

The chain links TRBV20-1 to TRBJ1-2; D perhaps matches TRBD1 (6 bases). The CDR3 extends over 13 amino acids. Between the trimmed V and J ends, which lost 1 base and 4 bases, there was a span of 10 bases. CDR1 DFQATT and CDR2 SNEGSKA come from the germline V gene (reference sequence). DNA of the CDR3: TGCAGTGCTAGAGCGACAGGAGGCTATGGCTACACCTTC. Its protein is CSARATGGYGYTF.

The chain combines TRBV7-2 with TRBJ2-1; D may be TRBD2 (6 bases). CDR3 length: 16 residues. Trimming removed 4 bases from V and 7 bases from J, with 20 bases in between. Germline CDR1 SGHTA, CDR2 FQGNSA. The CDR3 sequence: CASSSDWVQAGNEQFF. CDR3 sequence (DNA): TGTGCCAGCAGCTCCGATTGGGTACAGGCGGGAAATGAGCAGTTCTTC. Full variable domain (missing parts from reference TRBV7-2 and TRBJ2-1): GAGVSQSPSNKVTEKGKDVELRCDPISGHTALYWYRQSLGQGLEFLIYFQGNSAPDKSGLPSDRFSAERTGGSVSTLTIQRTQQEDSAVYLCASSSDWVQAGNEQFFGPGTRLTVL.

This clonotype was recorded only once. The chain recombines TRBV12-3 or TRBV12-4 with TRBJ1-1; no firm D call. The CDR3 is 14 amino acids. Between the trimmed V and J ends, which lost 8 bases and 6 bases, there was a span of 19 bases. CDR3 region: CASVDIPLGAEAFF. The CDR3 DNA reads as TGTGCCAGCGTCGATATTCCTCTCGGGGCTGAAGCTTTCTTT.